Listed here are 2 T cell receptor beta chains from one sample, sequenced in a study of post-analysis software for immune sequencing data. General study points: Roughly 5 TRBV segments, TRBV5-6, TRBV5-1 and TRBV20-1 among them, were found more frequent in patients than controls.

Unique molecular identifiers featured in each of the TCR beta cDNA libraries. Via MiXCR, TCRdb re-called the PCR reads, giving one row per CDR3 protein. The data show 150,000 to 200,000 distinct CDR3 sequences, roughly 30% seen once. No antigen has been assigned to these receptors. Sequenced: blood. These receptor sequences come from a girl aged 5 to 17 with multiple sclerosis.

This clonotype turned up a few times. This chain uses TRBV3-1 with TRBJ1-1; D is perhaps TRBD1 (5 bases). CDR1 LGHDT and CDR2 YNNKEL come from the germline V gene (reference sequence). The CDR3 consists of 18 residues. V lost 4 bases and J 4 bases, leaving 25 bases between the germline ends. CDR3 sequence reads: CASSPNPRGEGKVTEAFF. CDR3 coding DNA: TGTGCCAGCAGCCCCAACCCGCGGGGGGAGGGAAAGGTCACTGAAGCTTTCTTT. The variable domain in full, with the rest retrieved from reference TRBV3-1 and TRBJ1-1, is DTAVSQTPKYLVTQMGNDKSIKCEQNLGHDTMYWYKQDSKKFLKIMFSYNNKELIINETVPNRFSPKSPDKAHLNLHINSLELGDSAVYFCASSPNPRGEGKVTEAFFGQGTRLTVV.

The gene calls are TRBV5-1 and TRBJ2-2, with 9 bases lining up with TRBD2. The CDR3 covers 18 residues. The trim removed 1 base at V and 3 bases at J, leaving 10 bases unmatched. The germline gives CDR1 SGHRS, CDR2 YFSETQ. For the CDR3, the DNA is TGCGCCAGCAGCTTGTTGGGTAGCGGGAGATCGGACACCGGGGAGCTGTTTTTT. Its protein product is CASSLLGSGRSDTGELFF. Drawing the rest from reference TRBV5-1 and TRBJ2-2, the complete variable domain is KAGVTQTPRYLIKTRGQQVTLSCSPISGHRSVSWYQQTPGQGLQFLFEYFSETQRNKGNFPGRFSGRQFSNSRSEMNVSTLELGDSALYLCASSLLGSGRSDTGELFFGEGSRLTVL.